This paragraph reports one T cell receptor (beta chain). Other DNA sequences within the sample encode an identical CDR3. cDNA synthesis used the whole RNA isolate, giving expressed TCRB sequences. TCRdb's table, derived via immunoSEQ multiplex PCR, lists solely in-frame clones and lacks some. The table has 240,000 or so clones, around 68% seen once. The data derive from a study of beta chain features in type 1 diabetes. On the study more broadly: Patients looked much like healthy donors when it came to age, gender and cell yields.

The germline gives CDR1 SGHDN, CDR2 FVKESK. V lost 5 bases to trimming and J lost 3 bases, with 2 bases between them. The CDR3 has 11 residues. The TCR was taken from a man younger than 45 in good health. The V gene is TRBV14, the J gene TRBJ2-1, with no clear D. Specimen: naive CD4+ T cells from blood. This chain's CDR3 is CASSNYNEQFF. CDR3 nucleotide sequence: TGTGCCAGCAGCAACTACAATGAGCAGTTCTTC.